The 15 T cell receptor beta chains below come from one sample, sequenced in a study of cytomegalovirus exposure and HLA in healthy donors (dated by TCRdb to 2016 to 2017). Library creation used the immunoSEQ multiplex PCR assay. For the multiplex PCR, a mixture combining 60 forward primers for TCR Vbeta segments and 13 reverse primers for TCR Jbeta segments was used. TCRdb holds this immuneACCESS table with in-frame rearrangements only. Some clones are missing; in checked studies, unresolved V genes explain under half, and the rest has no known cause. The sample table records 150,000 to 200,000 clones; about three quarters of these occur just once. 0.85% to 1.4% of the sample is held by the ten biggest clonotypes. Sequenced: PBMCs. The receptor source for this set is a woman between 40 and 55 years old in good health and CMV-seronegative.

The chain links TRBV21-1 to TRBJ2-1; the table assigns TRBD2, which was not confirmed against the DNA. TRBV21-1 is a pseudogene segment. The CDR3 length is 19 residues. CDR3 sequence: CASTMDRWTSGTVDNEQFF. CDR3 DNA sequence: TGTGCCAGCACCATGGACAGATGGACTAGCGGGACGGTCGACAATGAGCAGTTCTTC.

This clone is a singleton in its sample. The J gene is TRBJ1-2, the V gene TRBV13, with 10 bases aligning to TRBD1. The V gene end was trimmed by 5 bases and the J gene end by 6 bases; junction bases not matched to a gene: 3. Germline CDR1 and CDR2: PRHDT and FYEKMQ (reference sequence). The CDR3 contains 13 residues. The CDR3 is CASSQDRGDGYTF. CDR3 nucleotides: TGTGCCAGCAGCCAGGACAGGGGGGATGGCTACACCTTC.

DNA of the CDR3: TGTGCCAGCAGCCCTCGAGGGCCTAGGGAGCAGTACGTC. Amino acid sequence: CASSPRGPREQYV. The chain combines TRBV11-3 with TRBJ2-7; D perhaps matches TRBD2 (5 bases). In germline, CDR1 is SGHNT, CDR2 YENEEA. The ends were cut back, 5 bases at V and 7 bases at J, with 15 bases in the middle. This CDR3 region has 13 residues.

The chain carries TRBV2 and TRBJ2-2; D might be TRBD1 (6 bases). The CDR3 contains 14 residues. Trimming took 4 bases from V and 2 from J, leaving 8 bases between them. Germline-derived CDR1 and CDR2 are SNHLY and FYNNEI. The CDR3 protein is CASSGQANTGELFF. In DNA form, the CDR3 reads TGTGCCAGCAGTGGACAGGCTAACACCGGGGAGCTGTTTTTT.

The chain couples TRBV2 to TRBJ1-5; no reliable D call. Trimming took 2 bases from V and 0 from J, leaving 5 bases between them. Germline lookup yields CDR1 SNHLY and CDR2 FYNNEI. The CDR3 covers 14 residues. CDR3 region: CASSESSSNQPQHF. The CDR3 DNA sequence: TGTGCCAGCAGTGAATCCAGTAGCAATCAGCCCCAGCATTTT.

Here the CDR3 DNA reads TGTGCCAGCGGAATTGTCGGAGGATACAATGAGCAGTTCTTC. This encodes CASGIVGGYNEQFF. The V call is TRBV6-5, the J call TRBJ2-1, with a weak D call TRBD2 (5 bases). Germline V gene data show CDR1 as MNHEY and CDR2 as SVGAGI. V dropped 8 bases and J dropped 4 bases, with 15 bases sitting between them. The CDR3 sequence is 14 residues long.

In this sample, this clone turned up once. This chain connects TRBV13 to TRBJ2-7; 12 nucleotides align to TRBD2. Germline loops: CDR1 PRHDT, CDR2 FYEKMQ (reference sequence). The CDR3 loop spans 18 amino acids. With 3 bases clipped from V and 2 bases from J, the junction kept 11 bases outside the gene matches. The CDR3 bases are TGTGCCAGCAGCTTGATAATCCGGACTAGCGGGATCACCTACGAGCAGTACTTC. Encoded protein: CASSLIIRTSGITYEQYF.

The chain couples TRBV6-1 to TRBJ2-3; possible D gene TRBD2, 7 bases. The ends were cut back, 3 bases at V and 8 bases at J, with 18 bases in the middle. Germline V gene data show CDR1 as MNHNS and CDR2 as SASEGT. The CDR3 contains 15 residues. CDR3: CASSDRGGGKGTQYF. The CDR3 nucleotides are TGTGCCAGCAGTGATAGGGGGGGAGGTAAGGGTACGCAGTATTTT.

V gene TRBV30 combines with J gene TRBJ1-1; no definite D call. The CDR3 runs 12 residues. Germline V gives CDR1 GTSNPN, CDR2 SVGIG (reference sequence). Trimming took off 2 bases at V and 7 bases at J, with 11 bases between the two ends. The CDR3 spells CAWSRVPFEAFF. The CDR3 DNA reads as TGTGCCTGGAGTCGCGTCCCGTTTGAAGCTTTCTTT. The complete variable domain, with remaining parts taken from reference TRBV30 and TRBJ1-1, reads SQTIHQWPATLVQPVGSPLSLECTVEGTSNPNLYWYRQAAGRGLQLLFYSVGIGQISSEVPQNLSASRPQDRQFILSSKKLLLSDSGFYLCAWSRVPFEAFFGQGTRLTVV.

This chain uses TRBV5-1 with TRBJ2-7, with TRBD1 as a possible D gene (5 bases). CDR1 and CDR2 from the germline V gene are SGHRS and YFSETQ. The CDR3 spans 16 residues. Deletions cut 0 bases from V and 2 bases from J, with 15 bases between. As DNA, the CDR3 is TGCGCCAGCAGCTTGGAGGGGCGGACCCCCACCTACGAGCAGTACTTC. Translating it yields CASSLEGRTPTYEQYF.

This clone was recorded only once. Other DNA variants within this sample encode the same CDR3. J is TRBJ1-1 and V is TRBV5-1; no firm D call. Germline V gene lookup returns CDR1 SGHRS and CDR2 YFSETQ. The CDR3 runs to 14 residues. Trimming took 0 bases from V and 2 from J, leaving 8 bases between them. As DNA, the CDR3 is TGCGCCAGCAGCTTGGCCGGGAGTAACACTGAAGCTTTCTTT. Protein sequence: CASSLAGSNTEAFF.

With regard to this clone: Other DNA variants within this sample encode the same CDR3. The chain couples TRBV21-1 to TRBJ2-1; TRBD2 reflects the table's D call only, with no check against the DNA. TRBV21-1 constitutes a pseudogene. The CDR3 contains 12 residues. The CDR3 reads CASRWDSEPKFF. Here the CDR3 DNA reads TGTGCCAGCCGATGGGACTCCGAACCAAAGTTCTTC.

The chain recombines TRBV29-1 with TRBJ2-1; D is possibly TRBD1 (6 bases). The length of the CDR3 is 12 residues. Deletions cut 4 bases from V and 8 bases from J, with 12 bases between. Germline CDR1 reads SQVTM; CDR2 reads ANQGSEA. The CDR3 spells CSVGLQGYEQFF. The CDR3 DNA reads as TGCAGCGTTGGGTTACAGGGCTATGAGCAGTTCTTC.

This clone has more than one count but fewer than ten. This sequence joins TRBV5-1 and TRBJ2-1, with 11 bases identical to TRBD2. From germline, CDR1 is SGHRS and CDR2 YFSETQ. Trimming removed 0 bases from V and 5 bases from J; junction bases left unmatched: 13. This CDR3 spans 19 amino acids. CDR3 sequence: CASSLVGSGRAMSDNEQFF. CDR3 nucleotide sequence: TGCGCCAGCAGCTTGGTAGGTAGCGGGAGGGCCATGAGCGACAATGAGCAGTTCTTC.

V is TRBV6-5 and J is TRBJ1-1; D ambiguous. The CDR3 is 14 amino acids. The V gene's germline CDR1 is MNHEY and CDR2 SVGAGI. V lost 6 bases and J 1 base, leaving 12 bases between the germline ends. The CDR3 sequence: CASSPEGWNTEAFF. As DNA, the CDR3 is TGTGCCAGCAGCCCTGAGGGTTGGAACACTGAAGCTTTCTTT.